The rows below give T cell receptor beta chains drawn from one sample of a study of CD8 T cells in ankylosing spondylitis. TCRdb processed the 5' RACE reads anew with MiXCR; each CDR3 protein has one entry. The sample yields about 100,000 distinct CDR3 sequences, more than 20% seen once. The sequencing input was synovial fluid, either unsorted or a sorted T cell fraction (not recorded which). All receptors come from a male donor with ankylosing spondylitis. CDR3s include the opening cysteine and the closing phenylalanine or tryptophan. The order of the fields is V gene, D gene, clone size, J gene, CDR3 protein, CDR3 DNA. A D gene is named only where the DNA matches it firmly. Rows may omit the clone size; those that give it use once, few, many or a size class.

V: TRBV9
D: .
size: .
J: TRBJ2-7
CDR3: CASSKHGGEQYF
DNA: TGTGCCAGCAGCAAACATGGGGGCGAGCAGTACTTC

V: TRBV7-2
D: TRBD2
size: .
J: TRBJ2-1
CDR3: CASTPFVAGGYNEQFF
DNA: TGTGCCAGCACCCCTTTCGTAGCGGGAGGATACAATGAGCAGTTCTTC

V: TRBV7-9
D: .
size: few
J: TRBJ2-1
CDR3: CASSLSRAIDEQFF
DNA: TGTGCCAGCAGCTTAAGTAGGGCCATCGATGAGCAGTTCTTC

V: TRBV24-1
D: .
size: many
J: TRBJ2-1
CDR3: CATSDPNGGEQFF
DNA: TGTGCCACCAGTGACCCGAATGGGGGTGAGCAGTTCTTC

V: TRBV28
D: .
size: many
J: TRBJ1-4
CDR3: CASSYADFAGTNEKLFF
DNA: TGTGCCAGCAGCTATGCCGACTTCGCCGGCACTAATGAAAAACTGTTTTTT

V: TRBV6-5
D: .
size: few
J: TRBJ1-5
CDR3: CASSYRRIDQPQHF
DNA: TGTGCCAGCAGTTATCGGCGGATCGATCAGCCCCAGCATTTT

V: TRBV4-2
D: .
size: few
J: TRBJ2-7
CDR3: CASSQDSLREQYF
DNA: TGTGCCAGCAGCCAAGATTCCCTGCGCGAGCAGTACTTC

V: TRBV11-2
D: TRBD2
size: .
J: TRBJ2-1
CDR3: CASSLTAGVQGNEQFF
DNA: TGTGCCAGCAGCTTAACTGCGGGAGTGCAGGGCAATGAGCAGTTCTTC

V: TRBV27
D: TRBD1
size: few
J: TRBJ1-5
CDR3: CASRGQGGGWHF
DNA: TGTGCCAGCAGGGGACAGGGGGGAGGTTGGCATTTT

V: TRBV9
D: TRBD1
size: .
J: TRBJ2-3
CDR3: CASRQGGTDTQYF
DNA: TGTGCCAGCCGACAGGGGGGCACAGATACGCAGTATTTT

V: TRBV24-1
D: TRBD2
size: many
J: TRBJ2-2
CDR3: CATSDWSGRRAGELFF
DNA: TGTGCCACCAGTGATTGGAGCGGGAGAAGGGCCGGGGAGCTGTTTTTT

V: TRBV5-1
D: .
size: .
J: TRBJ2-2
CDR3: CASSSLSGTGELFF
DNA: TGCGCCAGCAGCTCCCTTAGCGGCACCGGGGAGCTGTTTTTT

V: TRBV11-2
D: TRBD1
size: .
J: TRBJ2-5
CDR3: CASSVLGQFQETQYF
DNA: TGTGCCAGCAGCGTGCTGGGACAGTTCCAAGAGACCCAGTACTTC

V: TRBV6-5
D: TRBD2
size: many
J: TRBJ2-7
CDR3: CASSYKVAGVGEQYF
DNA: TGTGCCAGCAGTTACAAGGTAGCGGGAGTTGGCGAGCAGTACTTC

V: TRBV6-2/TRBV6-3
D: .
size: .
J: TRBJ1-1
CDR3: CASSYGRNTEAFF
DNA: TGTGCCAGCAGTTACGGGCGGAACACTGAAGCTTTCTTT

V: TRBV6-1
D: TRBD1
size: many
J: TRBJ1-1
CDR3: CASRGTAMNTEAFF
DNA: TGTGCCAGCAGGGGGACAGCGATGAACACTGAAGCTTTCTTT

V: TRBV5-5
D: .
size: few
J: TRBJ2-1
CDR3: CASSLDLGSGEFF
DNA: TGTGCCAGCAGCTTGGATCTGGGGTCCGGGGAGTTCTTC

V: TRBV6-1
D: .
size: .
J: TRBJ1-2
CDR3: CASSAGAPNYGYTF
DNA: TGTGCCAGCAGCGCAGGGGCTCCTAACTATGGCTACACCTTC

V: TRBV6-1
D: .
size: .
J: TRBJ2-1
CDR3: CASSRSPSLEQFF
DNA: TGTGCCAGCAGTCGATCCCCTAGCCTTGAGCAGTTCTTC

V: TRBV20-1
D: TRBD2
size: medium-sized
J: TRBJ2-1
CDR3: CSARGGGLAGTNEQFF
DNA: TGCAGTGCTAGAGGGGGGGGACTAGCGGGAACCAATGAGCAGTTCTTC

V: TRBV12-3/TRBV12-4
D: .
size: .
J: TRBJ1-2
CDR3: CASSLGQVYGYTF
DNA: TGTGCCAGCAGTTTGGGGCAGGTCTATGGCTACACCTTC

V: TRBV6-1
D: TRBD2
size: few
J: TRBJ2-2
CDR3: CASSPGLAGEDTGELFF
DNA: TGTGCCAGCAGTCCGGGACTAGCGGGAGAGGACACCGGGGAGCTGTTTTTT

V: TRBV6-2/TRBV6-3
D: TRBD2
size: many
J: TRBJ2-7
CDR3: CASSPNQLQAGGPRGQYF
DNA: TGTGCCAGCAGTCCTAACCAACTTCAAGCGGGAGGGCCTCGGGGGCAGTACTTC